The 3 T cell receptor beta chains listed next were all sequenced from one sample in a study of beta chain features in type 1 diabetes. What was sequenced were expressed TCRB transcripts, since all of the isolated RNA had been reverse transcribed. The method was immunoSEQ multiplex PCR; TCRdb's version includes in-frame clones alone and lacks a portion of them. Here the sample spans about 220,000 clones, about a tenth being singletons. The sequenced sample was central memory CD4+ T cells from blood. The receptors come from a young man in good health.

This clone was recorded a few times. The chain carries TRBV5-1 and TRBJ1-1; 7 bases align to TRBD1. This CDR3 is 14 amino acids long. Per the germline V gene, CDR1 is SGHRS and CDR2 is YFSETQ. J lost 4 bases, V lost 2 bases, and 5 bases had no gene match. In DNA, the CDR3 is TGCGCCAGCAGCTTAACAGGGGAAGGCACTGAAGCTTTCTTT. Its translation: CASSLTGEGTEAFF. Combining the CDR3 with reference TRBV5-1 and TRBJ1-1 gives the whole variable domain KAGVTQTPRYLIKTRGQQVTLSCSPISGHRSVSWYQQTPGQGLQFLFEYFSETQRNKGNFPGRFSGRQFSNSRSEMNVSTLELGDSALYLCASSLTGEGTEAFFGQGTRLTVV.

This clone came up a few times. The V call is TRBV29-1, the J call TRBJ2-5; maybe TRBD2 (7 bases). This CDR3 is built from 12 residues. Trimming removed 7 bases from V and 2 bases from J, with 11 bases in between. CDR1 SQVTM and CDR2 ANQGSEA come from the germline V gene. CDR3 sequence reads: CSGGGAQETQYF. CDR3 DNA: TGCAGCGGCGGGGGCGCACAAGAGACCCAGTACTTC.

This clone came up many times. CDR3 in DNA: TGTGCCAGCAGCTCTTTTAATGAGCAGTTCTTC. Translating it yields CASSSFNEQFF. The V and J genes are TRBV11-2 and TRBJ2-1; D remains unclear. The CDR3 is 11 residues long. V was trimmed by 4 bases and J by 7 bases, leaving 5 bases between them. Germline V gene lookup returns CDR1 SGHAT and CDR2 FQNNGV.